These 8 T cell receptor beta chains came from one sample sequenced in a study of human T cells and chemical hapten exposure. The sample's time point: patch test 1, 2 weeks after DPC sensitization. Treatment reported: therapeutic diphenylcyclopropenone sensitization with weekly scalp DPC. TCRdb re-called the RACE reads through MiXCR, storing one row per CDR3 protein. The sample has fewer than 200,000 distinct CDR3 sequences, around 22% seen once. This specimen consisted of whole blood, obtained in connection with sensitization to the hapten diphenylcyclopropenone (DPC). These receptors all stem from a woman in her forties or fifties with alopecia areata. Some clones in this sample may be carry-over from other donors' samples.

This clonotype came up many times. This chain connects TRBV29-1 to TRBJ2-1; D is perhaps TRBD1 (5 bases). The CDR3 extends over 14 amino acids. Per germline, CDR1 SQVTM and CDR2 ANQGSEA. V lost 6 bases to trimming and J lost 4 bases, with 16 bases between them. The CDR3 here is CSVDQGTSYNEQFF. The CDR3 DNA follows: TGCAGCGTCGATCAGGGAACGTCGTACAATGAGCAGTTCTTC.

This chain uses TRBV6-5 with TRBJ2-1, with 13 bases that match TRBD2. J lost 8 bases, V lost 5 bases, and 12 bases had no gene match. Germline lookup yields CDR1 MNHEY and CDR2 SVGAGI. The CDR3 has 17 amino acids. CDR3 coding DNA: TGTGCCAGCAGTCCAGGACTAGCGGGAGATCGTATTTATGAGCAGTTCTTC. Protein product: CASSPGLAGDRIYEQFF.

The gene calls are TRBV5-5 and TRBJ2-3, with 8 bases that match TRBD1. The trim removed 1 base at V and 5 bases at J, leaving 6 bases unmatched. Germline values: CDR1 SGHKS, CDR2 YYEKEE (reference sequence). The CDR3 runs 15 residues. The CDR3 sequence is CASSLRQGAGDTQYF. The CDR3 DNA is TGTGCCAGCAGCTTGAGGCAGGGGGCGGGAGATACGCAGTATTTT.

In this sample, this clonotype turned up a few times. This chain joins TRBV2 and TRBJ1-1; no clear D. This CDR3 is built from 13 residues. CDR1 is SNHLY and CDR2 is FYNNEI in the germline V gene. V was trimmed by 1 base and J by 3 bases, leaving 6 bases between them. In DNA, the CDR3 is TGTGCCAGCAGTGAAGGGTTTTACACTGAAGCTTTCTTT. Translating gives CASSEGFYTEAFF.

This clonotype appeared a few times. The V gene is TRBV29-1, the J gene TRBJ2-7; a possible D gene is TRBD1 (6 bases). Germline V gives CDR1 SQVTM, CDR2 ANQGSEA. CDR3 size: 12 residues. Deletions cut 7 bases from V and 2 bases from J, with 12 bases between. The CDR3 DNA reads TGCAGCGCTATGACAGGTCCCTACGAGCAGTACTTC. Translation: CSAMTGPYEQYF.

The DNA of the CDR3 is TGCAGCGTTCTGGATGGCCTCTATGGCTACACCTTC. It specifies CSVLDGLYGYTF. The V gene is TRBV29-1, the J gene TRBJ1-2, with D unresolved. The ends were cut back, 5 bases at V and 4 bases at J, with 11 bases in the middle. The CDR3 has 12 residues. CDR1 and CDR2 (germline): SQVTM, ANQGSEA.

This clonotype occurred a few times. The V call is TRBV5-1, the J call TRBJ1-6, with 7 bases lining up with TRBD1. The CDR3 consists of 15 residues. Germline V gives CDR1 SGHRS, CDR2 YFSETQ. Losses at the gene ends were 0 bases for V and 5 bases for J; bases not matched to a gene: 2. The CDR3 reads CASSLVQGNNSPLHF. CDR3 sequence (DNA): TGCGCCAGCAGCTTGGTACAGGGGAATAATTCACCCCTCCACTTT.

The chain recombines TRBV5-1 with TRBJ2-3; D gene ambiguous. V was clipped by 1 base and J by 2 bases, with 5 bases between them. CDR1 is SGHRS, CDR2 YFSETQ, per germline. This CDR3 is 13 amino acids long. The CDR3 loop reads CASSLFPTDTQYF. DNA for the CDR3: TGCGCCAGCAGCTTGTTCCCCACAGATACGCAGTATTTT.